This entry concerns a single T cell receptor (beta chain). Its antigen is not known. V was shortened by 4 bases and J by 0 bases, with 15 bases between the two germline ends. The CDR3 loop spans 16 amino acids. CDR1 and CDR2 (germline): SNHLY, FYNNEI. The data were taken from a study of cytomegalovirus exposure and HLA in healthy donors. Broader study findings: Fewer N-insertions (relative to the roughly 720-donor mean) were reportedly seen in an Asian-associated ancestry cluster in a later analysis. In an earlier analysis, productive rearrangement rates for most beta V segments clustered near 87% or 30%. The majority of TCR sequences were rare, yet some public TCRs appeared in many donors.

PCR amplification relied on 60 Vbeta primers (plus 13 Jbeta primers). Measured with immunoSEQ multiplex PCR; TCRdb has only the in-frame clones, and not every one. The data contain about 82,000 clones, roughly 72% of them singletons. The chain couples TRBV2 to TRBJ1-2; maybe TRBD1 (6 bases). The sequencing input was PBMCs. The receptor's source is a man aged 35 to 55 in good health and CMV-seropositive. Written as DNA, the CDR3 is TGTGCCAGCAGTGCCAAACGGGACACCTCTAACTATGGCTACACCTTC. It encodes CASSAKRDTSNYGYTF.